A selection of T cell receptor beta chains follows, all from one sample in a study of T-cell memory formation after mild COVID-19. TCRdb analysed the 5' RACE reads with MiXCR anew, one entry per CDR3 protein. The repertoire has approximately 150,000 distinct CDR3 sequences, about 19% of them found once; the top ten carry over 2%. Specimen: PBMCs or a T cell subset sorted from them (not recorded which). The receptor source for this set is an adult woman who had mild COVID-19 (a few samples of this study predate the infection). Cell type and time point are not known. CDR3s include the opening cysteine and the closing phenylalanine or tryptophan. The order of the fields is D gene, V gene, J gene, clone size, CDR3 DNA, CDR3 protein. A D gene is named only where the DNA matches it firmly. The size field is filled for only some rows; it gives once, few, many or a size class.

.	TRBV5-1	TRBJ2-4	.	TGCGCCAGCAGCTTGGGAGGGGGAAACATTCAGTACTTC	CASSLGGGNIQYF
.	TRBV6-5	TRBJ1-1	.	TGTGCCAGCAGTTACTCGGGACATTTCACTGAAGCTTTCTTT	CASSYSGHFTEAFF
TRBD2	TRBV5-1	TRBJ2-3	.	TGCGCCAGTACGACTAGCAACGCAGATACGCAGTATTTT	CASTTSNADTQYF
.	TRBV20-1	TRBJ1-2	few	TGCAGTGTTCGGCCCTCCGGTTTCAACTATGGCTACACCTTC	CSVRPSGFNYGYTF
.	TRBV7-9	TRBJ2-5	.	TGTGCCAGCAGCCCGACCCACCCCGGGACAAAAGAAGAGACCCAGTACTTC	CASSPTHPGTKEETQYF
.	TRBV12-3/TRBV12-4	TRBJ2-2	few	TGTGCCAGCAGTTTCCGGGACACCGGGGAGCTGTTTTTT	CASSFRDTGELFF
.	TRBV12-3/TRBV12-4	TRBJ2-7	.	TGTGCCAGCAGTACTAGCCCAACCTACGAGCAGTACTTC	CASSTSPTYEQYF
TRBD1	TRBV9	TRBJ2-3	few	TGTGCCAGCAGCGTAATCGGGCAGGGGGCAAGCACAGATACGCAGTATTTT	CASSVIGQGASTDTQYF
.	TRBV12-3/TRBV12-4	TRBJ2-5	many	TGTGCCAGCAGTTTTCGAACCCAAGAGACCCAGTACTTC	CASSFRTQETQYF
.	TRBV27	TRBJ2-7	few	TGTGCCAGCAGTTATTTGGACAGCTCCTACGAGCAGTACTTC	CASSYLDSSYEQYF
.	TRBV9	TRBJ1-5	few	TGTGCCAGCAGCGTAGGTACCCTTAGCAATCAGCCCCAGCATTTT	CASSVGTLSNQPQHF
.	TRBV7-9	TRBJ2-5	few	TGTGCCAGCAGCTCCCAGACAGGCCCTGGGGGGACCCAGTACTTC	CASSSQTGPGGTQYF
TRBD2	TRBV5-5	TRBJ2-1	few	TGTGCCAGTAGCTTGGGGGGACTAGCGGGAGGGCCAAATGAGCAGTTCTTC	CASSLGGLAGGPNEQFF
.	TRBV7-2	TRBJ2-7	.	TGTGCCAGCAGCCGTAGGTTACTAGGCGCCTACGAGCAGTACTTC	CASSRRLLGAYEQYF
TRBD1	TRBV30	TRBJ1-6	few	TGTGCCTGGAGAGGGGACAGTTATTATAATTCACCCCTCCACTTT	CAWRGDSYYNSPLHF
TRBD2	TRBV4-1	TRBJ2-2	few	TGCGCCAGCAGCCAAGGGGGTCGGCGGGGGGTCGCGAACACCGGGGAGCTGTTTTTT	CASSQGGRRGVANTGELFF
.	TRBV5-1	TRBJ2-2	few	TGCGCCAGCAGCTTATCAGCGAACACCGGGGAGCTGTTTTTT	CASSLSANTGELFF
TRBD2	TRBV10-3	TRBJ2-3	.	TGTGCCATCAACCCTACCAGCGGGGTCACAGATACGCAGTATTTT	CAINPTSGVTDTQYF
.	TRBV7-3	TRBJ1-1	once	TGTGCCAGCAGCCCGGCTCGGGGCACTGAAGCTTTCTTT	CASSPARGTEAFF
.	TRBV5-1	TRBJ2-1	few	TGCGCCAGCGGGAGGACCCCGGGAAGGTACAATGAGCAGTTCTTC	CASGRTPGRYNEQFF
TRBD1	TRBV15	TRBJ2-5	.	TGTGCCACCAGCAGAGATCGCGGTGGGACAGGGACCTTC	CATSRDRGGTGTF
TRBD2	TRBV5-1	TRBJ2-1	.	TGCGCCAGCAGCCTCTCGTTTAGCGGGAGTTCCTACAATGAGCAGTTCTTC	CASSLSFSGSSYNEQFF
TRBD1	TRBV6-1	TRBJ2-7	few	TGTGCCAGCAGTGAAGTTTTTGGGACAGGGAACTACGAGCAGTACTTC	CASSEVFGTGNYEQYF
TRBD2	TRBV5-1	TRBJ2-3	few	TGCGCCAGCAGCGAGCTAGCGGGCAGCACAGATACGCAGTATTTT	CASSELAGSTDTQYF
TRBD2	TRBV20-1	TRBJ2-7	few	TGCAGTGCTTCTAGCGGGAGTGGATCCTACGAGCAGTACTTC	CSASSGSGSYEQYF
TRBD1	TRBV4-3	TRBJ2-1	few	TGCGCCAGCAGCCAGGTGGACAGGGCGCCCAATGAGCAGTTCTTC	CASSQVDRAPNEQFF
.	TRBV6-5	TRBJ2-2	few	TGTGCCACTCGGATCGGGTCCGGTAGCACCGGGGAGCTGTTTTTT	CATRIGSGSTGELFF
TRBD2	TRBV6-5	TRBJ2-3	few	TGTGCCAGCAGGAATACTCGGGGGGGGCCCCCAGATACGCAGTATTTT	CASRNTRGGPPDTQYF
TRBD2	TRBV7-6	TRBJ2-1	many	TGTGCCAGCAGCAAAGGGACTAGCGAGTTCTACAATGAGCAGTTCTTC	CASSKGTSEFYNEQFF
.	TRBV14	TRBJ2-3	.	TGTGCCAGCAGCCAAAGTGGAGCGGGTTGGGCAGATACGCAGTATTTT	CASSQSGAGWADTQYF
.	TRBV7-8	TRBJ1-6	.	TGTGCCAGCAGACGGCAAACTAATTCACCCCTCCACTTT	CASRRQTNSPLHF
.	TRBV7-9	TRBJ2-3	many	TGTGCCAGCAGCTTAGACGATCCTTCAACGCAGTATTTT	CASSLDDPSTQYF
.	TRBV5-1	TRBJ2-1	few	TGCGCCAGCAGCTTGTACGGGAGCTCCTACAATGAGCAGTTCTTC	CASSLYGSSYNEQFF
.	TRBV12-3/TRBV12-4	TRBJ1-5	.	TGTGCCAGCAGTTTTTGGGGGAGCAATCAGCCCCAGCATTTT	CASSFWGSNQPQHF
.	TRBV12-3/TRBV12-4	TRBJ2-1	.	TGTGCCAGCAGTTCTGCGGAGTTCGGGTACAATGAGCAGTTCTTC	CASSSAEFGYNEQFF
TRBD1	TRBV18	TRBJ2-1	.	TGTGCCAGCTCACCACGACAGGGCAATGAGCAGTTCTTC	CASSPRQGNEQFF
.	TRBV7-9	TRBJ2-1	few	TGTGCCAGCAGTTTAGCCGTGGATGAGCAGTTCTTC	CASSLAVDEQFF
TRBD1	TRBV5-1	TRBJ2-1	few	TGCGCCAGCAGTCCCGGGACAGGGCTGGGTGAGCAGTTCTTC	CASSPGTGLGEQFF
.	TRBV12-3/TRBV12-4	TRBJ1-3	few	TGTGCCAGCAGCCGTACACGGCAGGGCACTGGAAACACCATATATTTT	CASSRTRQGTGNTIYF
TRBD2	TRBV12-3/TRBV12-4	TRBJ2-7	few	TGTGCCAGCAGTCCGCTAGCGGGGGAGGGCGAGCAGTACTTC	CASSPLAGEGEQYF
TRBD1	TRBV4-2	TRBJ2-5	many	TGTGCCAGCAGCCGGGCGGGACAGGAAGAGACCCAGTACTTC	CASSRAGQEETQYF
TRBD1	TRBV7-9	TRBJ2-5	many	TGTGCCAGCAGCTTAGTTCCCAGGGGGGAGACCCAGTACTTC	CASSLVPRGETQYF
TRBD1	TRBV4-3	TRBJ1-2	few	TGCGCCAGCAGCCAACAGACAGGGGGCCCCCTCGGCTACACCTTC	CASSQQTGGPLGYTF
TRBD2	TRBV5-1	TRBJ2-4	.	TGCGCCAGCAGCTTGACGGGGAGGGGCATTCAGTACTTC	CASSLTGRGIQYF
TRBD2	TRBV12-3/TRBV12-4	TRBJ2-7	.	TGTGCCAGCAGGAGGACTAGCGGGGAATCCTACGAGCAGTACTTC	CASRRTSGESYEQYF
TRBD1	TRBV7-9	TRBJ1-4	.	TGTGCCAGCGGGACGGGACAGGGTGGAGAAAAACTGTTTTTT	CASGTGQGGEKLFF
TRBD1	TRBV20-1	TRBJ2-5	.	TGCAGTGCTGGCGGACAGGGGGCGTTCGAGACCCAGTACTTC	CSAGGQGAFETQYF
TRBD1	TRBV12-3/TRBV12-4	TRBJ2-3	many	TGTGCCAGCAGTTTGACAGGGCCCGCAGATACGCAGTATTTT	CASSLTGPADTQYF
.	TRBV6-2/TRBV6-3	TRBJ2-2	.	TGTGCCAGCACCTACACCGGGGAGCTGTTTTTT	CASTYTGELFF